This T cell receptor (beta chain) was recorded in a study of blood T cell repertoires in COVID-19. Measured with immunoSEQ multiplex PCR; TCRdb has only the in-frame clones, and not every one. The sample holds 13,000 or so clones, approximately 91% seen once. CDR3 length: 11 residues. Trimming shortened V by 5 bases and J by 1 base, and 2 bases separated the two germline ends. The material sequenced was peripheral blood. This rearrangement joins TRBV12-3 or TRBV12-4 to TRBJ2-5, with D unresolved. This TCR came from a human donor in a cohort sampled during active COVID-19. The CDR3 DNA sequence: TGTGCCAGCAGTCTCCAAGAGACCCAGTACTTC. Protein sequence: CASSLQETQYF.